This T cell receptor (beta chain) was documented in a study of vaccination effects on CD4 cells after COVID-19. The assay was immunoSEQ multiplex PCR, and TCRdb's table has in-frame clones only and misses some. This sample has roughly 30,000 clones, with roughly 75% found just once. V lost 3 bases and J 5 bases, leaving 4 bases between the germline ends. CDR1 is MNHEY, CDR2 SVGAGI, per germline. The CDR3 runs 11 residues. Remarks on this clone: Its cognate antigen is unknown.

After less than twelve days in culture, the CD4+ T cells were isolated. The person had a PCR-confirmed SARS-CoV-2 infection during March to December 2020. It was two doses of either the BNT162b2 or mRNA-1273 vaccine that participants received. The V and J genes are TRBV6-5 and TRBJ1-1, with D uncertain. The sequence was collected from a human donor who had a prior SARS-CoV-2 infection. This material consisted of CD4+ T cells from PBMCs cultured without peptide, taken after COVID-19 vaccination. The CDR3 DNA is TGTGCCAGCAGTTATGGGACTGAAGCTTTCTTT. This codes for CASSYGTEAFF.